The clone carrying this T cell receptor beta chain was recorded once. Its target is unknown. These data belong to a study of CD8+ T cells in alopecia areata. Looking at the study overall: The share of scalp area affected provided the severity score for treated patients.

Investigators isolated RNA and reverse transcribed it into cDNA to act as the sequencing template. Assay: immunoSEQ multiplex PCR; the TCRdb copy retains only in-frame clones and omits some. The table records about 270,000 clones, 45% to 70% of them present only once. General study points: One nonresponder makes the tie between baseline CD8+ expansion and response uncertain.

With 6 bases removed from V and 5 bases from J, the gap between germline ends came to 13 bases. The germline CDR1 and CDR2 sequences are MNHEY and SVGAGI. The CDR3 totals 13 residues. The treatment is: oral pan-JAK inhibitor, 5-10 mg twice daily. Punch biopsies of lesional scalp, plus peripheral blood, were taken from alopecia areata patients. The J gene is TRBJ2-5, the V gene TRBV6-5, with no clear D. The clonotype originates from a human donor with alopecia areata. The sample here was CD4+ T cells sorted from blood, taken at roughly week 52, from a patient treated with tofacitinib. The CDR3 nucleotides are TGTGCCAGCAGCCCGAATCTGGGGGAGACCCAGTACTTC. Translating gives CASSPNLGETQYF.